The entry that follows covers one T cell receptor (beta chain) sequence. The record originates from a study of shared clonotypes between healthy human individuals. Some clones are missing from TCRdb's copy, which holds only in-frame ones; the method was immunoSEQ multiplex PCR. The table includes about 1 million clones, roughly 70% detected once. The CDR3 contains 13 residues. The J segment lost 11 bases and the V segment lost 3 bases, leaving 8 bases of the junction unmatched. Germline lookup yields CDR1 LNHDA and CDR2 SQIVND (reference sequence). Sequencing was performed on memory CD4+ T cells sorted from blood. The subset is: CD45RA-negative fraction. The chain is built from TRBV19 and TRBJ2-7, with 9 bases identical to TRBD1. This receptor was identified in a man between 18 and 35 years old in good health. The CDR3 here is CASSIPGTGTKYF. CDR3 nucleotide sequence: TGTGCCAGTAGTATCCCAGGGACAGGGACCAAGTACTTC.